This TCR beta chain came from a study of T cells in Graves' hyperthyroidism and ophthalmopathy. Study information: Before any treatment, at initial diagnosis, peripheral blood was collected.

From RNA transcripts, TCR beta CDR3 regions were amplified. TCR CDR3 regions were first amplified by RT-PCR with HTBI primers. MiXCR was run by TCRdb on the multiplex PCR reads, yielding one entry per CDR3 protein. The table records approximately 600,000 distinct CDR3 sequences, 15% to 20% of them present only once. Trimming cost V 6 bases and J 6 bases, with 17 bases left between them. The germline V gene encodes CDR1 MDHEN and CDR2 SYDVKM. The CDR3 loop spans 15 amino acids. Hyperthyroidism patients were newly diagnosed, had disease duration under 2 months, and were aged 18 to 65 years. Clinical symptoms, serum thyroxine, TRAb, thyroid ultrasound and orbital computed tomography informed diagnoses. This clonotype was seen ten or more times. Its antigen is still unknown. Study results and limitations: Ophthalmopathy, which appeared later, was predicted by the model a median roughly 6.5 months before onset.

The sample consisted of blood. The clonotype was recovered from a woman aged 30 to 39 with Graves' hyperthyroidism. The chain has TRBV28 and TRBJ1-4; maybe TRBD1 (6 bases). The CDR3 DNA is TGTGCCAGCAGACCGAACAGGGTCTCCCATGAAAAACTGTTTTTT. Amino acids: CASRPNRVSHEKLFF.